This TCR beta chain was recovered during a study of pediatric ulcerative colitis. This CDR3 is 16 amino acids long. Germline V gives CDR1 SGHRS, CDR2 YFSETQ. The ends lost 0 bases at V and 2 bases at J; junction bases unmatched: 4. Profiling relied on immunoSEQ multiplex PCR, and the TCRdb table lists in-frame clones only, not all of them. The sample holds around 64,000 clones, 77% seen once. This sequence joins TRBV5-1 and TRBJ2-1, with TRBD2 matching 8 bases. What was sequenced was blood. The TCR comes from a boy between 5 and 17 years old with moderate ulcerative colitis. The CDR3 DNA reads as TGCGCCAGCAGCTTGGTTGCAGCGGGGGCCTACAATGAGCAGTTCTTC. Translating it yields CASSLVAAGAYNEQFF.